This T cell receptor (beta chain) originates from a study of blood T cell repertoires in COVID-19. The ends lost 0 bases at V and 5 bases at J; junction bases unmatched: 3. In germline, CDR1 is SQVTM, CDR2 ANQGSEA. This CDR3 region has 13 residues. Assay used: immunoSEQ multiplex PCR; TCRdb lists only in-frame clones, some missing. This table has tens of thousands of clones, 65% to 90% appearing once. The sequenced sample consisted of peripheral blood. The TCR originated in a man between 45 and 60 years old with COVID-19, enrolled during active disease. V is TRBV29-1 and J is TRBJ2-5; 7 positions match TRBD1. CDR3 region: CSVEERGGETQYF. As DNA, the CDR3 is TGCAGCGTTGAAGAGAGAGGGGGCGAGACCCAGTACTTC.